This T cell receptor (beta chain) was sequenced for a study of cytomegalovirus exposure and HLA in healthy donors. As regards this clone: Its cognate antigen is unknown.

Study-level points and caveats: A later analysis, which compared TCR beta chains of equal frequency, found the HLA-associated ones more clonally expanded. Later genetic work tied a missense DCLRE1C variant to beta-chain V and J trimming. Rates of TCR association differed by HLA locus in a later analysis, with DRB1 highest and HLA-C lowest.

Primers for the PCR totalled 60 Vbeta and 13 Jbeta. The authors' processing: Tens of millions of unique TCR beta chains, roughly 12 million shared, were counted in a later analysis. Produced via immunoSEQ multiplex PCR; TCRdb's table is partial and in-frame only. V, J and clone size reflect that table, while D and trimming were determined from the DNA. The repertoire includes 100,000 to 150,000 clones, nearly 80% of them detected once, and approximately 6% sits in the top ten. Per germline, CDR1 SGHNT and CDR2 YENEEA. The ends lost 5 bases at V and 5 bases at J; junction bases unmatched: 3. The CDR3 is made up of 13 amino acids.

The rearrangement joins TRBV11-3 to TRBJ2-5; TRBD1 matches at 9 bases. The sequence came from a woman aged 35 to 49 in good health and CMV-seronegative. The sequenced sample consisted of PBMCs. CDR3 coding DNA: TGTGCCAGCAGCGGGACAGGGCGGGAGACCCAGTACTTC. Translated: CASSGTGRETQYF. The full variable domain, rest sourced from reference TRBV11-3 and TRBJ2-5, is EAGVVQSPRYKIIEKKQPVAFWCNPISGHNTLYWYLQNLGQGPELLIRYENEEAVDDSQLPKDRFSAERLKGVDSTLKIQPAELGDSAVYLCASSGTGRETQYFGPGTRLLVL.